This T cell receptor (beta chain) was identified during a study of regulatory T cells in long-lasting Graves disease. Broader study findings: Persistent cases favored TRBV28, TRBJ1-2 and TRBJ2-5.

Arm-PCR of CDR3 regions and iRepertoire HTBI primers were used to build TCR beta libraries. A single record per CDR3 protein comes from TCRdb applying MiXCR to the multiplex PCR reads. The data hold 680,000 or so distinct CDR3 sequences, with approximately 15% observed a single time. Stated time point: newly diagnosed GD, antithyroid drugs for less than 3 months. Researchers made the TCR library from RNA that was extracted from PBMCs. The V and J ends lost 5 bases and 6 bases respectively, with 16 bases between them. The CDR3 loop spans 14 amino acids. Germline CDR1 and CDR2: SGHVS and FQNEAQ. This clonotype has more than one count but fewer than ten. Its antigen is unknown. The same specimen was also included in a second study, on T cells in Graves' hyperthyroidism and ophthalmopathy. That work states: During a first-round RT-PCR of the TCR CDR3, the HTBI primer set was used. Ophthalmopathy stood apart from stable hyperthyroidism in a 13 V-J model.

The sample in question was peripheral blood mononuclear cells (PBMCs), obtained at new diagnosis, from a patient treated with antithyroid drugs. The sequence was obtained from a woman aged 25-40 years with Graves disease. This sequence joins TRBV7-8 and TRBJ1-1, with no clear D. The CDR3 protein is CASSQRRVIAEAFF. The CDR3 DNA follows: TGTGCCAGCAGCCAGAGAAGAGTAATCGCTGAAGCTTTCTTT.